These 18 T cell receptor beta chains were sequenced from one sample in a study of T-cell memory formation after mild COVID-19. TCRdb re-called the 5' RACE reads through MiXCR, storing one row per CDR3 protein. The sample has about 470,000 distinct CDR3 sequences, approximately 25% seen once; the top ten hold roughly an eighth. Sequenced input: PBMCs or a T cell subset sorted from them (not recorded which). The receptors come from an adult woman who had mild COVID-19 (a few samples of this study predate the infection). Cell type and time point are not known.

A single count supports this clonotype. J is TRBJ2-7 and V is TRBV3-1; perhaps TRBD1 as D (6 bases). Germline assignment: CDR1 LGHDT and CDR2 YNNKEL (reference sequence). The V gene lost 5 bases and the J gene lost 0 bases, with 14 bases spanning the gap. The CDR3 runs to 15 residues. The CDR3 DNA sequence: TGTGCCAGCAGCGCCGGGACAAGAAGCTCCTACGAGCAGTACTTC. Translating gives CASSAGTRSSYEQYF.

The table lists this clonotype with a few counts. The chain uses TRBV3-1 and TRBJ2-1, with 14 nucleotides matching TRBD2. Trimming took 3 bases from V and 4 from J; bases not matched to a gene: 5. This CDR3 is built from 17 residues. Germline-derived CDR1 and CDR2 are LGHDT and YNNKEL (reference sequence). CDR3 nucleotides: TGTGCCAGCAGCCAGCGGACTAGCGGGAGGAATTACAATGAGCAGTTCTTC. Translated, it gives CASSQRTSGRNYNEQFF.

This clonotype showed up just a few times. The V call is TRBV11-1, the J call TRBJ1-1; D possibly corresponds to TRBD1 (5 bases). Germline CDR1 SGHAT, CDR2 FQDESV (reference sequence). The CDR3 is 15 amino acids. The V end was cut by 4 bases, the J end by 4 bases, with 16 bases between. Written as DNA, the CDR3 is TGTGCCAGCAGCTCCCGAGCCGGGCAGGGCACTGAAGCTTTCTTT. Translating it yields CASSSRAGQGTEAFF.

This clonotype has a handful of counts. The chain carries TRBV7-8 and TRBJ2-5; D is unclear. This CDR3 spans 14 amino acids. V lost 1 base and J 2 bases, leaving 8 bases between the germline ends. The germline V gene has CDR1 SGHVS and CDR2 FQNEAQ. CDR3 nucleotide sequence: TGTGCCAGCAGCTTAGGACAAAAACAAGAGACCCAGTACTTC. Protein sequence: CASSLGQKQETQYF.

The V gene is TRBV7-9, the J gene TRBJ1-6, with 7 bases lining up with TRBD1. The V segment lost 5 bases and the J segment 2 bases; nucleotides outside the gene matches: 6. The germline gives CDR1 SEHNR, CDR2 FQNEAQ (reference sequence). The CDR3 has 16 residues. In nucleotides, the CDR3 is TGTGCCAGCAGCGTACCGCAGGGGGCCTATAATTCACCCCTCCACTTT. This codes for CASSVPQGAYNSPLHF.

CDR3 DNA sequence: TGCAGTGCTAGTTTAGGCGCAGGCTACGAGCAGTACTTC. It codes for CSASLGAGYEQYF. The V and J genes are TRBV20-1 and TRBJ2-7, with D uncertain. V lost 3 bases and J lost 3, with 12 bases in between. There are 13 residues in the CDR3. Germline V gene data show CDR1 as DFQATT and CDR2 as SNEGSKA (reference sequence).

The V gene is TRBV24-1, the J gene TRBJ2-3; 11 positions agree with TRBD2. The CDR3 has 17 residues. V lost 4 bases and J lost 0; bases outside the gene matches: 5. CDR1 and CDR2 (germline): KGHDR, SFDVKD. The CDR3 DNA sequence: TGTGCCACCAGTGAAACTAGCGGGGGTCCTAGCACAGATACGCAGTATTTT. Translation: CATSETSGGPSTDTQYF.

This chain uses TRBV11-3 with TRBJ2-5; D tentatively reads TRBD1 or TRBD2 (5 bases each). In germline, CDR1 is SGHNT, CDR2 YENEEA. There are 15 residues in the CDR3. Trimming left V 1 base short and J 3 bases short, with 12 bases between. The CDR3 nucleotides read TGTGCCAGCAGCTTAGGGGGGTCTTACGAAGAGACCCAGTACTTC. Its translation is CASSLGGSYEETQYF.

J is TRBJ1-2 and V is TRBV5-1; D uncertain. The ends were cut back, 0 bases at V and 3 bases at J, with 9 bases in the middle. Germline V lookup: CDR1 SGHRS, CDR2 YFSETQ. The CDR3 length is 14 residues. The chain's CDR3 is CASSLDRAHYGYTF. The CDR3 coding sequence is TGCGCCAGCAGCTTGGATAGGGCCCACTATGGCTACACCTTC. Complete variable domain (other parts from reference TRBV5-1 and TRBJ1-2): KAGVTQTPRYLIKTRGQQVTLSCSPISGHRSVSWYQQTPGQGLQFLFEYFSETQRNKGNFPGRFSGRQFSNSRSEMNVSTLELGDSALYLCASSLDRAHYGYTFGSGTRLTVV.

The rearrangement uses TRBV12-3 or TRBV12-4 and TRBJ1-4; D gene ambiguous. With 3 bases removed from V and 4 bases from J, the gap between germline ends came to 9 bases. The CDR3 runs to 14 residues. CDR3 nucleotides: TGTGCCAGCAGTTTTGGCAGGCATAATGAAAAACTGTTTTTT. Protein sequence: CASSFGRHNEKLFF.

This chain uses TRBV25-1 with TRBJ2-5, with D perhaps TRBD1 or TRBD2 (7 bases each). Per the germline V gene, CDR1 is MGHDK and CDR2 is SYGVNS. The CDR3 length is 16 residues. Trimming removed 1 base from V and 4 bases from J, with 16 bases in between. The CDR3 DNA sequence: TGTGCCAGCAGTGAATTTGGGTCAGGGGGGGTAGAGACCCAGTACTTC. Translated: CASSEFGSGGVETQYF.

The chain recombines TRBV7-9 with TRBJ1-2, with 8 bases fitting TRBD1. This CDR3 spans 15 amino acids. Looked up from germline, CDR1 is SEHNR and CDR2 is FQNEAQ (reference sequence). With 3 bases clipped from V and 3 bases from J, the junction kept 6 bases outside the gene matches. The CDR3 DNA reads TGTGCCAGCAGCTTGCAGGGGGCGCGGGACTATGGCTACACCTTC. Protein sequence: CASSLQGARDYGYTF.

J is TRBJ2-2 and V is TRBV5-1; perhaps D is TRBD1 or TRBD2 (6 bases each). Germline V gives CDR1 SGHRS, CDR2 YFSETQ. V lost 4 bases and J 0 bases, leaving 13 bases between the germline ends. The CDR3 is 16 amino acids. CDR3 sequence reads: CASSPSGASNTGELFF. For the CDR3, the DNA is TGCGCCAGCAGCCCCTCGGGGGCCTCGAACACCGGGGAGCTGTTTTTT.

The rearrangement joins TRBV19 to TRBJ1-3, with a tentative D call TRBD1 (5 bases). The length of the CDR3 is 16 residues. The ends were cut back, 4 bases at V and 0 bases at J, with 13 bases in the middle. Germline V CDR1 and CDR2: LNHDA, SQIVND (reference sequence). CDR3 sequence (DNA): TGTGCCAGTAGTACTACAGGAGCCAGCTCTGGAAACACCATATATTTT. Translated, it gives CASSTTGASSGNTIYF.

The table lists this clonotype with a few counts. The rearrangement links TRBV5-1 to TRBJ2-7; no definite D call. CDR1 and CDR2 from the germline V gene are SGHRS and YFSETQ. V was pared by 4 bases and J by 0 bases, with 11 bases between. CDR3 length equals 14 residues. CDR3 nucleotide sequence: TGCGCCAGCAGCAATTACAAGAGCTCCTACGAGCAGTACTTC. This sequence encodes CASSNYKSSYEQYF.

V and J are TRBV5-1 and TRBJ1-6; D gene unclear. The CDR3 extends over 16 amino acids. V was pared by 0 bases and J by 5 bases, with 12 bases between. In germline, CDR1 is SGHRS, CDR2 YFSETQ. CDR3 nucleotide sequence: TGCGCCAGCAGCTTGGAACCGCAATCCAATAATTCACCCCTCCACTTT. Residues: CASSLEPQSNNSPLHF.

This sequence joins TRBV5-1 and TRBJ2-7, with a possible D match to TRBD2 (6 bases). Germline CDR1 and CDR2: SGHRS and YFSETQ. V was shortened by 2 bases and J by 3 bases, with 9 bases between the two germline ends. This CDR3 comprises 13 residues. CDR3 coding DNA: TGCGCCAGCAGCTTCTCGCGGGGCTACGAGCAGTACTTC. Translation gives CASSFSRGYEQYF.

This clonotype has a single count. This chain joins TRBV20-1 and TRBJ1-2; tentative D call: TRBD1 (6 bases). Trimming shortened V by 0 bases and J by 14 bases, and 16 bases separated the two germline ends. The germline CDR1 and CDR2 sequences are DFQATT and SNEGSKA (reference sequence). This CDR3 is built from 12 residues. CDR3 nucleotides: TGCAGTGCTAGAGACCAACAGGGATTCGGGACCTTC. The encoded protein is CSARDQQGFGTF.